These 28 T cell receptor beta chains share one sample of origin, sequenced in a study of T cell changes during pregnancy in multiple sclerosis. The data were produced by immunoSEQ multiplex PCR, yet TCRdb's version contains in-frame clones alone and is incomplete. This table holds 37,000 or so clones, 88% found once. The sample in question was CD4+ T cells from peripheral blood mononuclear cells, obtained before pregnancy. These receptors all come from a female donor with multiple sclerosis, enrolled in a pregnancy study.

CDR3 sequence (DNA): TGTGCCAGCAGCCCCGGGACAGAGGAAAAACTGTTTTTT. It encodes CASSPGTEEKLFF. The chain joins TRBV5-4 to TRBJ1-4, with 7 positions matching TRBD1. The CDR3 is 13 amino acids. Germline-derived CDR1 and CDR2 are SGHNT and YYREEE (reference sequence). V was clipped by 4 bases and J by 8 bases; unmatched bases: 5.

This chain's CDR3 is CASSQGIKGGHTEAFF. The CDR3 bases are TGTGCCAGCAGCCAAGGTATCAAGGGGGGGCACACTGAAGCTTTCTTT. This chain joins TRBV14 and TRBJ1-1; D perhaps matches TRBD1 (6 bases). CDR1 and CDR2 (germline): SGHDN, FVKESK. This CDR3 is built from 16 residues. The V and J ends lost 1 base and 3 bases respectively, with 15 bases between them.

The gene calls are TRBV5-1 and TRBJ2-5; D possibly corresponds to TRBD1 (6 bases). CDR3 length: 16 amino acids. CDR1 SGHRS and CDR2 YFSETQ come from the germline V gene. The V end was cut by 1 base, the J end by 5 bases, with 18 bases between. CDR3 in DNA: TGCGCCAGCAGCTTGAATTCGGTGGGGACACCCGAGACCCAGTACTTC. It codes for CASSLNSVGTPETQYF. Looking up the rest from reference TRBV5-1 and TRBJ2-5 gives the full variable domain: KAGVTQTPRYLIKTRGQQVTLSCSPISGHRSVSWYQQTPGQGLQFLFEYFSETQRNKGNFPGRFSGRQFSNSRSEMNVSTLELGDSALYLCASSLNSVGTPETQYFGPGTRLLVL.

The chain combines TRBV19 with TRBJ2-1, with 7 nucleotides matching TRBD2. The germline V gene has CDR1 LNHDA and CDR2 SQIVND (reference sequence). V lost 10 bases to trimming and J lost 5 bases; unmatched junction nucleotides: 17. This CDR3 is 16 amino acids long. The CDR3 spells CATRPLGRESDNEQFF. The CDR3 DNA follows: TGTGCCACACGCCCCCTTGGGAGGGAGTCGGACAATGAGCAGTTCTTC.

The gene calls are TRBV7-2 and TRBJ2-3; D possibly corresponds to TRBD1 (6 bases). Trimming pared 7 bases from V and 4 bases from J, leaving 15 bases between. CDR3 length: 14 amino acids. Germline V CDR1 and CDR2: SGHTA, FQGNSA. The CDR3 loop reads CASTKIQGPDTQYF. Here the CDR3 DNA reads TGTGCCAGCACCAAGATACAGGGCCCAGATACGCAGTATTTT. The full variable domain, completed using reference TRBV7-2 and TRBJ2-3, is GAGVSQSPSNKVTEKGKDVELRCDPISGHTALYWYRQSLGQGLEFLIYFQGNSAPDKSGLPSDRFSAERTGGSVSTLTIQRTQQEDSAVYLCASTKIQGPDTQYFGPGTRLTVL.

V gene TRBV4-3 combines with J gene TRBJ1-1; perhaps TRBD1 as D (5 bases). The germline V gene has CDR1 LGHNA and CDR2 YSLEER. There are 14 residues in the CDR3. Trimming removed 0 bases from V and 6 bases from J, with 11 bases in between. CDR3 DNA sequence: TGCGCCAGCAGCCAAGAAAGAGGCAGGGCTGAAGCTTTCTTT. Protein: CASSQERGRAEAFF.

V is TRBV4-3 and J is TRBJ2-2; perhaps TRBD2 as D (6 bases). Germline CDR1 is LGHNA and CDR2 is YSLEER. The ends were cut back, 0 bases at V and 0 bases at J, with 20 bases in the middle. The length of the CDR3 is 20 residues. Here the CDR3 reads CASSQDLSPGLLANTGELFF. The CDR3 bases are TGCGCCAGCAGCCAAGATCTCTCTCCGGGACTGCTAGCGAACACCGGGGAGCTGTTTTTT.

A few counts support this clone. The genes are TRBV5-6 and TRBJ1-2; tentatively, D is TRBD1 (5 bases). The germline V gene has CDR1 SGHDT and CDR2 YYEEEE. The CDR3 runs to 13 residues. V dropped 1 base and J dropped 4 bases, with 8 bases sitting between them. CDR3 bases: TGTGCCAGCAGCTTGCAGGGCGCCTATGGCTACACCTTC. The encoded protein is CASSLQGAYGYTF.

The chain is built from TRBV7-3 and TRBJ1-1; 7 bases line up with TRBD1. This CDR3 spans 15 amino acids. The germline CDR1 and CDR2 sequences are SGHTA and FQGTGA. V dropped 6 bases and J dropped 1; count of bases not matched to a gene: 8. The CDR3, as DNA: TGTGCCAGCAGTCCGTTGACAGGGCCGAACACTGAAGCTTTCTTT. Translated: CASSPLTGPNTEAFF.

This clone was seen more than once but under ten times. This sequence joins TRBV5-1 and TRBJ2-7; D is unresolved. The CDR3 has 12 amino acids. Between the trimmed V and J ends, which lost 3 bases and 0 bases, there was a span of 4 bases. The V gene's germline CDR1 is SGHRS and CDR2 YFSETQ. For the CDR3, the DNA is TGCGCCAGCAGCTACAGCTCCTACGAGCAGTACTTC. It encodes CASSYSSYEQYF.

The J gene is TRBJ2-1, the V gene TRBV6-1, with D tentatively TRBD2 (6 bases). Germline assignment: CDR1 MNHNS and CDR2 SASEGT. The CDR3 is 15 amino acids. Trimming shortened V by 8 bases and J by 6 bases, and 20 bases separated the two germline ends. CDR3 DNA sequence: TGTGCCAGCCGTAGAGCGGGCACTCCCTCCAATGAGCAGTTCTTC. This gives the protein CASRRAGTPSNEQFF.

The chain is built from TRBV2 and TRBJ2-3; 11 positions match TRBD2. V dropped 3 bases and J dropped 6; count of bases not matched to a gene: 8. The CDR3 runs to 16 residues. Germline V gene lookup returns CDR1 SNHLY and CDR2 FYNNEI. The CDR3 reads CASSEALAGGGDTQYF. DNA of the CDR3: TGTGCCAGCAGTGAGGCTCTAGCGGGAGGAGGGGATACGCAGTATTTT.

Details on this clone: The junction and the germline gene differ at one end; a read error may be behind it. The rearrangement uses TRBV7-7 and TRBJ2-3; TRBD1 is a possible D gene (5 bases). The CDR3 length is 16 residues. Germline-derived CDR1 and CDR2 are SSHAT and FNYEAQ (reference sequence). This CDR3 is CASSKVWGESTDTQYF. The CDR3 DNA is TGTGCTAGCAGCAAAGTGTGGGGCGAAAGCACAGATACGCAGTATTTT.

The V gene is TRBV7-2, the J gene TRBJ1-1; tentatively, D is TRBD1 (5 bases). CDR3 size: 12 residues. Trimming removed 7 bases at V and 6 bases at J, with 12 bases between. Looked up from germline, CDR1 is SGHTA and CDR2 is FQGNSA. CDR3 region: CASTLQGAEAFF. CDR3 coding DNA: TGTGCCAGCACCCTCCAGGGCGCTGAAGCTTTCTTT.

The V and J genes are TRBV7-9 and TRBJ1-1; D may be TRBD1 (5 bases). The V and J ends lost 5 bases and 3 bases respectively, with 10 bases between them. Per germline, CDR1 SEHNR and CDR2 FQNEAQ (reference sequence). The CDR3 has 13 amino acids. Written as DNA, the CDR3 is TGTGCCAGCAGCCGCCCGGGGGACACTGAAGCTTTCTTT. Amino acid sequence: CASSRPGDTEAFF.

The chain links TRBV6-1 to TRBJ2-1; 8 positions match TRBD2. CDR3 length: 13 amino acids. Germline lookup yields CDR1 MNHNS and CDR2 SASEGT. V shed 6 bases, J shed 8 bases, and the junction held 6 bases outside the gene matches. CDR3 loop: CASRQTSAYEQFF. DNA of the CDR3: TGTGCCAGCAGACAGACTAGCGCCTATGAGCAGTTCTTC.

J is TRBJ2-2 and V is TRBV4-1, with 7 bases that match TRBD1. This CDR3 is 17 amino acids long. Germline V gives CDR1 MGHRA, CDR2 YSYEKL. V trimming: 1 base; J trimming: 5 bases; junction bases outside the gene matches: 10. The CDR3 protein is CASSQGLGTGVTGELFF. For the CDR3, the DNA is TGCGCCAGCAGCCAAGGACTGGGAACAGGGGTGACCGGGGAGCTGTTTTTT.

The J gene is TRBJ1-6, the V gene TRBV30; 9 bases are shared with TRBD1. CDR3 size: 16 residues. Germline CDR1 GTSNPN, CDR2 SVGIG (reference sequence). The junction had 7 bases not matched to a gene; V was cut back by 0 bases and J by 7 bases. CDR3 in amino acids: CAWSVPGTGINSPLHF. CDR3 sequence (DNA): TGTGCCTGGAGTGTACCTGGGACAGGGATAAATTCACCCCTCCACTTT.

The rearrangement uses TRBV5-1 and TRBJ1-2, with 8 bases lining up with TRBD1. V shed 0 bases, J shed 0 bases, and the junction held 4 bases outside the gene matches. From germline, CDR1 is SGHRS and CDR2 YFSETQ. The CDR3 extends over 16 amino acids. Written as DNA, the CDR3 is TGCGCCAGCAGCTTGGCCGGGACAGGAGCTAACTATGGCTACACCTTC. The encoded protein is CASSLAGTGANYGYTF. The complete variable domain, with remaining parts taken from reference TRBV5-1 and TRBJ1-2, reads KAGVTQTPRYLIKTRGQQVTLSCSPISGHRSVSWYQQTPGQGLQFLFEYFSETQRNKGNFPGRFSGRQFSNSRSEMNVSTLELGDSALYLCASSLAGTGANYGYTFGSGTRLTVV.

This chain links TRBV4-3 with TRBJ2-7; 7 bases are shared with TRBD2. Germline CDR1 is LGHNA and CDR2 is YSLEER. Unmatched junction bases numbered 14, after V lost 0 bases and J lost 12 bases. The CDR3 extends over 15 amino acids. The CDR3 DNA follows: TGCGCCAGCAGCCAAGATCAGACCACGGGAGGCCGACTGTACTTC. Protein: CASSQDQTTGGRLYF.

This chain connects TRBV10-3 to TRBJ2-5; TRBD1 matches 7 bases. The CDR3 has 13 residues. Losses at the gene ends were 6 bases for V and 5 bases for J; bases not matched to a gene: 6. Germline V gene lookup returns CDR1 ENHRY and CDR2 SYGVKD. Here the CDR3 reads CAIRDRVGETQYF. The CDR3 DNA reads TGTGCCATCAGAGACAGGGTTGGGGAGACCCAGTACTTC.

V is TRBV7-2 and J is TRBJ2-2; perhaps TRBD2 as D (6 bases). This CDR3 is 13 amino acids long. CDR1 is SGHTA, CDR2 FQGNSA, per germline. V gave up 5 bases and J gave up 15 bases, with 19 bases separating them. Written as DNA, the CDR3 is TGTGCCAGCAGCCCCGATAGGGGAGGTAGTTTGTTTTTT. Translation: CASSPDRGGSLFF.

The chain employs TRBV30 and TRBJ1-2; the D gene is possibly TRBD1 (6 bases). The CDR3 runs 14 residues. Germline lookup yields CDR1 GTSNPN and CDR2 SVGIG (reference sequence). With 3 bases removed from V and 8 bases from J, the gap between germline ends came to 19 bases. The CDR3 bases are TGTGCCTGGAGGACCCGTGGGGGCCCTGACGGCTACACCTTC. Translating it yields CAWRTRGGPDGYTF.

The genes are TRBV28 and TRBJ2-5; 7 bases fit TRBD2. Germline V lookup: CDR1 MDHEN, CDR2 SYDVKM. Trimming removed 5 bases from V and 4 bases from J; junction bases left unmatched: 10. The CDR3 is 15 residues long. Here the CDR3 reads CASSPPRGGIETQYF. CDR3 DNA: TGTGCCAGCAGTCCACCCCGGGGAGGGATAGAGACCCAGTACTTC.

The chain carries TRBV6-5 and TRBJ2-3; TRBD2 is a possible D gene (5 bases). CDR3 size: 14 residues. Germline V CDR1 and CDR2: MNHEY, SVGAGI. V was clipped by 2 bases and J by 2 bases, with 8 bases between them. The CDR3 is CASSYIGVTDTQYF. The CDR3 bases are TGTGCCAGCAGTTACATCGGGGTCACAGATACGCAGTATTTT.

This chain links TRBV7-9 with TRBJ1-1; unclear D gene. This CDR3 comprises 12 residues. Trimming shortened V by 5 bases and J by 7 bases, and 11 bases separated the two germline ends. The germline CDR1 and CDR2 sequences are SEHNR and FQNEAQ (reference sequence). The CDR3 DNA reads as TGTGCCAGCAGCAGGAGGGAGGGTGAAGCTTTCTTT. It is translated as CASSRREGEAFF.

The CDR3 bases are TGCGCCAGCAGCCAAGAGGTTAGCTTCGCCACCGGGGAGCTGTTTTTT. The encoded protein is CASSQEVSFATGELFF. This rearrangement joins TRBV4-1 to TRBJ2-2; D not resolved. The germline V and J ends were trimmed by 0 bases and 4 bases, with 12 bases remaining between them. Germline V gene lookup returns CDR1 MGHRA and CDR2 YSYEKL. The CDR3 loop spans 16 amino acids.

The chain joins TRBV5-1 to TRBJ1-6; 9 bases fit TRBD1. V was clipped by 4 bases and J by 7 bases; unmatched bases: 12. Germline V CDR1 and CDR2: SGHRS, YFSETQ. The CDR3 is made up of 17 amino acids. Written as DNA, the CDR3 is TGCGCCAGCAGCCGAGTCCCGGGACAGGGAATGAATTCACCCCTCCACTTT. Amino acid sequence: CASSRVPGQGMNSPLHF.